This paragraph reports one T cell receptor beta chain. Its matching antigen is unknown. This specimen comes from a study of OX40 agonist ivuxolimab in advanced cancers. Overall study context: The treatment was a fully human IgG2 OX40 agonist, ivuxolimab.

Study-level findings and limits: No antigen was identified for the clonally expanded peripheral T cells.

Using immunoSEQ multiplex PCR, the repertoire was profiled, and TCRdb retains in-frame clones only, with some absent. There are more than 45,000 clones in the sample; over 75% occur only once, and about 0.8% lies in the top ten. The material sequenced was CD4+ or CD8+ T cells sorted from blood, taken in a trial of the OX40 agonist ivuxolimab. The clonotype comes from an adult with an advanced solid tumor such as melanoma, head and neck, liver or kidney cancer.

The CDR3 region is CASSNYRGQRAGPLHF. The CDR3, as DNA: TGTGCCAGCAGCAATTACAGGGGGCAACGGGCTGGACCCCTCCACTTT. The V call is TRBV21-1, the J call TRBJ1-6; TRBD1, the D gene given by the table, was not confirmed from the DNA. TRBV21-1 is termed a pseudogene. The CDR3 sequence is 16 residues long.